What follows are 17 T cell receptor beta chains derived from one specimen sequenced in a study of blood T cell repertoires in COVID-19. Libraries were prepared by immunoSEQ multiplex PCR; TCRdb keeps only in-frame clonotypes and omits some of them. The repertoire holds 50,000 to 60,000 clones, with 85% to 90% as singletons. Sequenced material: peripheral blood. These receptors came from a man aged 60 to 75 with active COVID-19.

This clone was observed once. This chain connects TRBV7-2 to TRBJ2-1, with TRBD2 matching over 14 bases. J was trimmed by 7 bases and V by 6 bases; bases with no gene match: 8. This CDR3 contains 16 residues. Germline loops: CDR1 SGHTA, CDR2 FQGNSA. The CDR3 spells CASRLSGTSGRNEQFF. The CDR3 DNA reads TGTGCCAGCAGGCTATCGGGGACTAGCGGGAGAAATGAGCAGTTCTTC. Drawing the rest from reference TRBV7-2 and TRBJ2-1, the complete variable domain is GAGVSQSPSNKVTEKGKDVELRCDPISGHTALYWYRQSLGQGLEFLIYFQGNSAPDKSGLPSDRFSAERTGGSVSTLTIQRTQQEDSAVYLCASRLSGTSGRNEQFFGPGTRLTVL.

The chain joins TRBV5-1 to TRBJ2-2; 7 positions match TRBD2. Germline CDR1 is SGHRS and CDR2 is YFSETQ. The length of the CDR3 is 16 residues. V dropped 0 bases and J dropped 1; count of bases not matched to a gene: 3. This CDR3 is CASSLVVAGNTGELFF. CDR3 coding DNA: TGCGCCAGCAGCTTGGTGGTAGCGGGGAACACCGGGGAGCTGTTTTTT.

The chain is built from TRBV19 and TRBJ2-7, with D hard to call. The germline gives CDR1 LNHDA, CDR2 SQIVND (reference sequence). This CDR3 has 15 amino acids. Trimming removed 1 base from V and 1 base from J, with 11 bases in between. The CDR3 sequence is CASSIVPGPSYEQYF. Written as DNA, the CDR3 is TGTGCCAGTAGTATAGTGCCAGGCCCGTCCTACGAGCAGTACTTC.

A remark on this clone: The conserved phenylalanine or tryptophan normally closing the CDR3 is absent here, so this likely arose from a read error. The limits of the CDR3 on the DNA are not certain, so only TCRdb's listed CDR3 is given. The chain uses TRBV5-5 and TRBJ1-2. Ends included, the CDR3 has 12 residues. The germline CDR1 and CDR2 sequences are SGHKS and YYEKEE (reference sequence). This CDR3 reads CASRRFVSRKTY.

The chain recombines TRBV5-1 with TRBJ1-1, with 9 bases identical to TRBD1. CDR3 length equals 15 residues. CDR1 is SGHRS and CDR2 is YFSETQ in the germline V gene. Trimming at V came to 1 base and at J to 6 bases, leaving 7 bases not matched to a gene. CDR3 region: CASSLNTGQGAEAFF. The CDR3 DNA sequence: TGCGCCAGCAGCTTGAATACGGGACAGGGAGCTGAAGCTTTCTTT.

This clone was counted a single time. This chain connects TRBV24-1 to TRBJ1-2; TRBD1 is a possible D gene (5 bases). The CDR3 totals 11 residues. Germline CDR1 KGHDR, CDR2 SFDVKD. Trimming removed 10 bases from V and 4 bases from J, with 9 bases in between. In nucleotides, the CDR3 is TGTGCCACTTCGGACACCTATGGCTACACCTTC. Protein: CATSDTYGYTF.

The chain employs TRBV5-1 and TRBJ2-3, with 9 bases matching TRBD1. J gave up 2 bases and V 4 bases, and 8 bases lay outside the gene matches. Germline V gene lookup returns CDR1 SGHRS and CDR2 YFSETQ. The CDR3 is 16 amino acids. CDR3 in amino acids: CASSKERDRVTDTQYF. Here the CDR3 DNA reads TGCGCCAGCAGCAAGGAAAGGGACAGGGTCACAGATACGCAGTATTTT.

The rearrangement joins TRBV10-3 to TRBJ1-5; TRBD1 agrees at 10 bases. Germline V lookup: CDR1 ENHRY, CDR2 SYGVKD. The J segment lost 0 bases and the V segment lost 3 bases, leaving 11 bases of the junction unmatched. The CDR3 has 19 amino acids. CDR3 sequence reads: CAISETGQGIPYSNQPQHF. CDR3 sequence (DNA): TGTGCCATCAGTGAAACGGGACAGGGGATCCCTTATAGCAATCAGCCCCAGCATTTT.

The chain recombines TRBV19 with TRBJ2-2; 10 bases line up with TRBD1. Trimming removed 7 bases from V and 4 bases from J; junction bases left unmatched: 9. CDR3 length equals 16 residues. CDR1 and CDR2 from the germline V gene are LNHDA and SQIVND (reference sequence). The CDR3 coding sequence is TGTGCCAGTACCACTCGGGGGACAGGGGTCACCGGGGAGCTGTTTTTT. It codes for CASTTRGTGVTGELFF.

The rearrangement uses TRBV11-2 and TRBJ2-3, with 8 bases matching TRBD2. From germline, CDR1 is SGHAT and CDR2 FQNNGV. Trimming at V came to 0 bases and at J to 6 bases, leaving 5 bases not matched to a gene. This CDR3 has 15 residues. The CDR3 protein is CASSLETGRADTQYF. The CDR3 bases are TGTGCCAGCAGCTTAGAGACCGGGAGGGCGGATACGCAGTATTTT.

The chain has TRBV19 and TRBJ1-1; D is ambiguous. This CDR3 has 12 amino acids. Germline loops: CDR1 LNHDA, CDR2 SQIVND (reference sequence). V was shortened by 5 bases and J by 1 base, with 5 bases between the two germline ends. DNA of the CDR3: TGTGCCAGTAGTCCACAGAACACTGAAGCTTTCTTT. Its translation: CASSPQNTEAFF.

This chain uses TRBV6-5 with TRBJ1-5; D is perhaps TRBD1 (6 bases). Germline values: CDR1 MNHEY, CDR2 SVGAGI. Trimming stripped 5 bases from V and 3 bases from J, with 11 bases between. CDR3 length equals 14 residues. CDR3 in DNA: TGTGCCAGCAGTCCAAGGGGGTCCAATCAGCCCCAGCATTTT. It specifies CASSPRGSNQPQHF.

This clone was recorded a few times. This chain uses TRBV2 with TRBJ2-7; 9 bases align to TRBD2. The CDR3 extends over 14 amino acids. CDR1 and CDR2 from the germline V gene are SNHLY and FYNNEI. Trimming took 3 bases from V and 6 from J; bases not matched to a gene: 6. The CDR3 bases are TGTGCCAGCAGTGAGCGGGAGGGCCTGGTCGAGCAGTACTTC. Its translation is CASSEREGLVEQYF.

The V and J genes are TRBV2 and TRBJ1-5; TRBD1 matches 7 bases. The germline V gene encodes CDR1 SNHLY and CDR2 FYNNEI. The CDR3 has 15 amino acids. With V trimmed by 9 bases and J by 0 bases, 8 bases remained unmatched. The CDR3 DNA sequence: TGTGCCAGTACCACAGGGGATTATAGCAATCAGCCCCAGCATTTT. This codes for CASTTGDYSNQPQHF.

The CDR3 bases are TGTGCCAGCAGTGAAGCCCCCGTGCCCGAGCGGGACGGCAGTTATAGCAATCAGCCCCAGCATTTT. Translating it yields CASSEAPVPERDGSYSNQPQHF. The gene calls are TRBV6-1 and TRBJ1-5; tentatively, D is TRBD1 (5 bases). The CDR3 is made up of 22 amino acids. V was pared by 0 bases and J by 0 bases, with 27 bases between. Germline assignment: CDR1 MNHNS and CDR2 SASEGT.

This clone has more than one count but fewer than ten. The gene calls are TRBV4-1 and TRBJ2-1; 8 nucleotides agree with TRBD2. The V segment lost 9 bases and the J segment 6 bases; nucleotides outside the gene matches: 10. The CDR3 is 14 amino acids. Germline V gene sequence: CDR1 MGHRA, CDR2 YSYEKL. The CDR3 reads CASRSGSQSNEQFF. The DNA for the CDR3 is TGCGCCAGTAGAAGCGGGAGCCAAAGCAATGAGCAGTTCTTC.

This clone has only a few counts. The V and J genes are TRBV28 and TRBJ2-7, with 7 bases lining up with TRBD1. The CDR3 totals 14 residues. The V gene's germline CDR1 is MDHEN and CDR2 SYDVKM. V was clipped by 2 bases and J by 7 bases; unmatched bases: 8. CDR3 amino acids: CASSLNDRAREQYF. As DNA, the CDR3 is TGTGCCAGCAGTTTAAATGACAGGGCACGAGAGCAGTACTTC.